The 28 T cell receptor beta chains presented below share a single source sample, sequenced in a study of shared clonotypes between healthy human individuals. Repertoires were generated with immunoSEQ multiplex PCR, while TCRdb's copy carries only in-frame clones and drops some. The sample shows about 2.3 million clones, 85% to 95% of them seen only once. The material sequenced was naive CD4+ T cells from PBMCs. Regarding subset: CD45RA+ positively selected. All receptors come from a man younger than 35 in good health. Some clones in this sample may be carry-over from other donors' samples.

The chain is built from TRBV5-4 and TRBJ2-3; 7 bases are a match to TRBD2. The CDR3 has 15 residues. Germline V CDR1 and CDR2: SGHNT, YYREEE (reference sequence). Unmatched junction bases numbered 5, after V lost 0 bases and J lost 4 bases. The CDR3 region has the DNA TGTGCCAGCAGCTTGGGGCTAGCGGAAGCAGATACGCAGTATTTT. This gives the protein CASSLGLAEADTQYF.

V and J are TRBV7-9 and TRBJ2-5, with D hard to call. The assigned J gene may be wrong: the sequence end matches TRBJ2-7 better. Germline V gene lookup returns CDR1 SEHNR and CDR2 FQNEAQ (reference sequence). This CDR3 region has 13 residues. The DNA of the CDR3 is TGTGCCAGCAGCTTAGAAGCGTCGAGCGAGCAGTACTTC. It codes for CASSLEASSEQYF.

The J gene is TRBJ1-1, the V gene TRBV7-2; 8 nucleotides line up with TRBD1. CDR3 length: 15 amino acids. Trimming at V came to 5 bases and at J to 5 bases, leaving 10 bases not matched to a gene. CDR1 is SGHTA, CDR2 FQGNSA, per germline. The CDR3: CASSQDRGFRTEAFF. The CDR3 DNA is TGTGCCAGCAGCCAAGACAGGGGTTTCAGGACTGAAGCTTTCTTT.

CDR3 sequence reads: CASSLTGQGRTGELFF. CDR3 DNA: TGTGCCAGCAGTTTAACGGGACAGGGGAGGACCGGGGAGCTGTTTTTT. The chain uses TRBV27 and TRBJ2-2; 10 positions match TRBD1. CDR3 size: 16 residues. V was clipped by 2 bases and J by 5 bases; unmatched bases: 5. Germline CDR1 is MNHEY and CDR2 is SMNVEV (reference sequence).

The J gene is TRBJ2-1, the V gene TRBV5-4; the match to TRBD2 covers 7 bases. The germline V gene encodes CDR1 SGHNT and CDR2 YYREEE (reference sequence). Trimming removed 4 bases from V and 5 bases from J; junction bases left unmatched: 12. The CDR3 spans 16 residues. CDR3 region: CASSPRSGLGNNEQFF. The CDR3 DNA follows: TGTGCCAGCAGCCCGAGGTCCGGACTAGGTAACAATGAGCAGTTCTTC.

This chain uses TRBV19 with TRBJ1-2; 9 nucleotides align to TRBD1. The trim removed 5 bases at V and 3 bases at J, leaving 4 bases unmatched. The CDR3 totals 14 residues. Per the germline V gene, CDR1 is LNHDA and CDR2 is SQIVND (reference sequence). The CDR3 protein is CASSGTGGHYGYTF. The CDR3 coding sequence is TGTGCCAGTAGTGGTACAGGGGGCCACTATGGCTACACCTTC.

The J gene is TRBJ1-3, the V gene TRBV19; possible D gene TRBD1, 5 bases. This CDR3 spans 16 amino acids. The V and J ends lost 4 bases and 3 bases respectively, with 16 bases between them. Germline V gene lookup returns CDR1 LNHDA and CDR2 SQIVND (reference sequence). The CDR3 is CASSTSRQSDGNTIYF. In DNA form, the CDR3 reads TGTGCCAGTAGTACCTCTCGACAGTCAGATGGAAACACCATATATTTT.

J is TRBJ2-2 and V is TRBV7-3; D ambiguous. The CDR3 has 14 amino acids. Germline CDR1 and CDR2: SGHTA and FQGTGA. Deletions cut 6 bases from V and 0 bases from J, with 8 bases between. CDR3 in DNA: TGTGCCAGCAGTAATACTCCGAACACCGGGGAGCTGTTTTTT. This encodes CASSNTPNTGELFF.

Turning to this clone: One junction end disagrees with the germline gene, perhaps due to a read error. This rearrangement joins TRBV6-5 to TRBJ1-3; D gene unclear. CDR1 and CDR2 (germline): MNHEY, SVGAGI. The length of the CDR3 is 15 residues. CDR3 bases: TGTGCCAGCAGTTGGTCAGTCCGGTCTGAAAACACCATATATTTT. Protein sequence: CASSWSVRSENTIYF.

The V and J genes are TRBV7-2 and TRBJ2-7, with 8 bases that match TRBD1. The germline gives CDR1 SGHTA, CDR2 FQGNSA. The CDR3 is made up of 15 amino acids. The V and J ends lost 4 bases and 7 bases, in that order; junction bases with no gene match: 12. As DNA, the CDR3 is TGTGCCAGCAGCTCGTGGACAGGGCCTCTGGGGGAGCAGTACTTC. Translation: CASSSWTGPLGEQYF.

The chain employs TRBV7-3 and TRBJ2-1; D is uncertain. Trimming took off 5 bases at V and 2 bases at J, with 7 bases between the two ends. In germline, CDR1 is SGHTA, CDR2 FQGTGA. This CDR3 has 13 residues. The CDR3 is CASSPGPYNEQFF. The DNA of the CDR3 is TGTGCCAGCAGCCCGGGTCCCTACAATGAGCAGTTCTTC.

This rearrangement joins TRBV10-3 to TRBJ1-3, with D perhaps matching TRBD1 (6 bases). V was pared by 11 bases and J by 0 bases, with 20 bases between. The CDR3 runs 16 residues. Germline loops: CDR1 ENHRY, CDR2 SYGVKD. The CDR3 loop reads CAVSSAYRDSGNTIYF. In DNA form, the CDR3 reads TGTGCCGTATCCTCGGCATACAGGGACTCTGGAAACACCATATATTTT.

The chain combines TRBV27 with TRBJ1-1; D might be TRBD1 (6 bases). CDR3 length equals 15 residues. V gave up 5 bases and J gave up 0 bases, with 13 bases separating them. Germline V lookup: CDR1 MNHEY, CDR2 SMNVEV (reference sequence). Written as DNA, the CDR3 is TGTGCCAGCAGTACCTGGGGGCTAGTGAACACTGAAGCTTTCTTT. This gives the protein CASSTWGLVNTEAFF.

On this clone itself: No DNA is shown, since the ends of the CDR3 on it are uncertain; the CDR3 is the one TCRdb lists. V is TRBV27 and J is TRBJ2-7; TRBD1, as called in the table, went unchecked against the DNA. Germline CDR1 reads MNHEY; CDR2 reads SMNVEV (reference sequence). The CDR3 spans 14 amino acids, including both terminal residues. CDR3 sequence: CASSILGANYEQYF.

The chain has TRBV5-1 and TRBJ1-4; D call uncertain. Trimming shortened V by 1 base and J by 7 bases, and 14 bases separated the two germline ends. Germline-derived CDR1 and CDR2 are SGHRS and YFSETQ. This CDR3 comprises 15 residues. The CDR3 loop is CASSLSGPIIEKLFF. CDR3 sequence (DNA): TGCGCCAGCAGCTTGTCCGGACCTATCATTGAAAAACTGTTTTTT.

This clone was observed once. The CDR3 DNA reads as TGCGCCAGCAGTCCGATTCCGACTAGCGGGAACGACGAGCAGTACTTC. Translation gives CASSPIPTSGNDEQYF. The chain couples TRBV5-1 to TRBJ2-7; TRBD2 matches at 11 bases. Trimming took 5 bases from V and 5 from J; bases not matched to a gene: 12. The CDR3 spans 16 residues. CDR1 is SGHRS and CDR2 is YFSETQ in the germline V gene.

CDR3 amino acids: CASSYARATGELFF. The CDR3 DNA reads as TGTGCCAGCAGTTACGCGCGGGCCACCGGGGAGCTGTTTTTT. The V gene is TRBV6-5, the J gene TRBJ2-2, with D possibly being TRBD2 (5 bases). This CDR3 contains 14 residues. Germline V gives CDR1 MNHEY, CDR2 SVGAGI. The V gene lost 2 bases and the J gene lost 4 bases, with 8 bases spanning the gap.

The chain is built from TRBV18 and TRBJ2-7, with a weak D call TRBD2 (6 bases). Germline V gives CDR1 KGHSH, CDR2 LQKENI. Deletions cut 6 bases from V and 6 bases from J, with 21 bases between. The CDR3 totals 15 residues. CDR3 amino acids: CASSPRVEGLSEQYF. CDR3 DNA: TGTGCCAGCTCCCCAAGGGTGGAGGGTTTGAGCGAGCAGTACTTC.

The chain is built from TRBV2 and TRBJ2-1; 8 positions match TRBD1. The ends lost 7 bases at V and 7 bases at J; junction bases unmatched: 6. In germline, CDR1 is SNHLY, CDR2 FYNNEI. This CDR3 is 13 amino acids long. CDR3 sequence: CASKGQAGNEQFF. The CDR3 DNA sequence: TGTGCCAGCAAGGGACAGGCGGGGAATGAGCAGTTCTTC.

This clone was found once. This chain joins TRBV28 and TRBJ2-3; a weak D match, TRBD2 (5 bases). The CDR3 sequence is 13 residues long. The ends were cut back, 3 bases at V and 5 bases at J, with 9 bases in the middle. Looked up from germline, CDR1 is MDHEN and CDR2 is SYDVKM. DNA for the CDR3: TGTGCCAGCAGTTTGGAGGTCTTAGATACGCAGTATTTT. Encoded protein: CASSLEVLDTQYF. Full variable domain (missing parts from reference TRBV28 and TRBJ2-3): DVKVTQSSRYLVKRTGEKVFLECVQDMDHENMFWYRQDPGLGLRLIYFSYDVKMKEKGDIPEGYSVSREKKERFSLILESASTNQTSMYLCASSLEVLDTQYFGPGTRLTVL.

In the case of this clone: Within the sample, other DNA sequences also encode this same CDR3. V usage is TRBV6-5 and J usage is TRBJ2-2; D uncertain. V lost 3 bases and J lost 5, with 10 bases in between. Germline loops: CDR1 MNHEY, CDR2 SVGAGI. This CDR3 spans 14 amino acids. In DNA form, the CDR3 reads TGTGCCAGCAGTTATTCGGGCAGGACCGGGGAGCTGTTTTTT. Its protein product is CASSYSGRTGELFF.

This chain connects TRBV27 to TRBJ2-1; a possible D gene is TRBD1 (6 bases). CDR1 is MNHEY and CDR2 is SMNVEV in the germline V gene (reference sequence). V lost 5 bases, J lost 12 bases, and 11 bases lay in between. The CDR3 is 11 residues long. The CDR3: CASSQDRRQFF. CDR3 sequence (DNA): TGTGCCAGCAGTCAGGACAGAAGGCAGTTCTTC.

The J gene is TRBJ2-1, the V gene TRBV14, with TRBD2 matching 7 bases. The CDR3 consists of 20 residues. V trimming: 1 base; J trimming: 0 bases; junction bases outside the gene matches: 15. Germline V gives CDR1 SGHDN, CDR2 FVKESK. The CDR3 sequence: CASSQVFQAGIPRSYNEQFF. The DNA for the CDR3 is TGTGCCAGCAGCCAAGTTTTCCAAGCGGGAATACCACGCTCCTACAATGAGCAGTTCTTC.

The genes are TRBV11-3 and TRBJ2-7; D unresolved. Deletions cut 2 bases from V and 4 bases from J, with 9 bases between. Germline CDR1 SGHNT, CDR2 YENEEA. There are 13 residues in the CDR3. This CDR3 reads CASSLSPAYEQYF. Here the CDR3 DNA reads TGTGCCAGCAGCTTAAGCCCGGCTTACGAGCAGTACTTC.

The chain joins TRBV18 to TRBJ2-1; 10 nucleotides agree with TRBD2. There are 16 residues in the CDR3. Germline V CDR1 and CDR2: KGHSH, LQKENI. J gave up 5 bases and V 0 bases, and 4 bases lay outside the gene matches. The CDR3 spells CASSPPGLAKNNEQFF. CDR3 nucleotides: TGTGCCAGCTCACCACCGGGACTAGCGAAGAACAATGAGCAGTTCTTC.

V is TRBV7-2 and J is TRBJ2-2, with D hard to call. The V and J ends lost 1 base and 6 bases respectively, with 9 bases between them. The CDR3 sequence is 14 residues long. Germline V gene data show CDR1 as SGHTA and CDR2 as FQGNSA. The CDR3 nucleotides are TGTGCCAGCAGCTTAGTGGCTAACCCCGGGGAGCTGTTTTTT. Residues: CASSLVANPGELFF.

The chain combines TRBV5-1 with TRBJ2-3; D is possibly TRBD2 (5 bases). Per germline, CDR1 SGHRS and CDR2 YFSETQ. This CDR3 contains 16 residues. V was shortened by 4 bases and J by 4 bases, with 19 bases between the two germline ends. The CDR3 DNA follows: TGCGCCAGCAGCCTCCGGGAAGCTTTTTCTGCAGATACGCAGTATTTT. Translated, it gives CASSLREAFSADTQYF.

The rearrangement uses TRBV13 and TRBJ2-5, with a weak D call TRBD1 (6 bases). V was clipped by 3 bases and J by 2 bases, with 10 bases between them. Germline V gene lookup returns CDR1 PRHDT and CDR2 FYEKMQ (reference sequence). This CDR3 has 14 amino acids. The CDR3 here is CASSLGQGQETQYF. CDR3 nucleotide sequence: TGTGCCAGCAGCTTGGGCCAGGGGCAAGAGACCCAGTACTTC.